This paragraph covers one TCR beta chain sequence. Its specific antigen is unknown. The record has no base qualities; no much larger clone is one base away. The sample originates from a study of blood T cell repertoires in COVID-19 (dated by TCRdb to about 2020). Notes on the research overall: Samples from collaborators originated in the United States, Italy and Spain and spanned both the acute and convalescent phases of COVID-19. The material from the prospective study consisted of cDNA or gDNA derived from T cells, B-cell-depleted T cells, or PBMCs. Subjects who had been exposed to COVID-19, were actively infected with it, or had recovered from it provided the deeply sampled blood TCRbeta repertoires that made up the dataset. A freely available public database, intended as a resource for researchers studying the immune response to SARS-CoV-2, is where the repertoires were released. The samples were drawn from two sources: the first 160 participants of the ongoing ImmuneRACE study, and about 1,300 subjects contributed by 6 global collaborators. Nearly every sample came with metadata listing a de-identified subject ID, COVID-19 status, age in years and sex. Where HLA class I and class II types were available, the types were taken from metadata supplied by the sample provider, not from assay-based typing.

CDR1 and CDR2, per the germline V gene (reference sequence), are LNHDA and SQIVND. Taken from cysteine to phenylalanine, the CDR3 has 18 residues. Only the CDR3 portion is preserved as DNA: 54 bases, with reading frame beginning at the first base. Here V drops 5 bases and J drops 5 bases, and the junction holds 15 bases not matched to any gene. Collaborating institutions collected whole blood in K2EDTA tubes following their own protocols. For TCRbeta analysis, collaborators shipped samples in one of three forms: frozen whole blood, isolated PBMCs, or DNA extracted from either of those sample types. The investigation overall reported the following: The amount of clinical and demographic metadata varied by source and participant and was provided uncurated.

The immunoSEQ Assay, a bias-controlled multiplex PCR, was used to amplify TCRbeta CDR3 regions from genomic DNA. The authors' pipeline ran thus. The number of nucleated cells in each sample was estimated from the amplification of reference gene primers within the assay. To quantify the absolute abundance of each unique TCRbeta CDR3 rearrangement, sequence reads were collapsed and filtered. For each sample, productive Simpson clonality was calculated by taking the square root of Simpson's diversity index across productive rearrangements. TCRdb took this table from immuneACCESS and kept in-frame rearrangements with V and J called. Such tables lack part of the clones; where checked against another copy, unresolved V genes explain under half of the gap, and the rest is unexplained. V and J calls and clone size are as listed in that table; D and trimming were resolved from the DNA. The sample table holds approximately 200,000 clones, of which roughly 80% were seen once. In total, the top ten clones hold roughly 7.4% of the sample.

The receptor's source is a woman in her fifties or sixties with acute or convalescent COVID-19. The sample comprised peripheral blood. The rearrangement combines TRBV19 with TRBJ2-5, and TRBD2 matches 12 of the central bases. The CDR3 in this case is CASSPGASGGAPWETQYF. The DNA sequence follows: TGTGCCAGTAGTCCCGGTGCTAGCGGGGGGGCCCCTTGGGAGACCCAGTACTTC.